Listed below are T cell receptor beta chains from one sample, sequenced in a study of blood T cell repertoires in COVID-19. TCRdb's table, derived via immunoSEQ multiplex PCR, lists solely in-frame clones and lacks some. The sample contains about 69,000 clones, 85% to 90% of which appear only once. The material sequenced was peripheral blood. The receptor source for this set is a man aged 50 to 59 with acute or convalescent COVID-19. CDR3s include the opening cysteine and the closing phenylalanine or tryptophan. A D gene is named only where the DNA matches it firmly. Some rows mark clone size as missing; the rest say once, few, many or name a class of expanded clone.

V	D	size	J	length	DNA	CDR3
TRBV9	-	-	TRBJ2-3	15	TGTGCCAGCAGCTCGCCGGGACTCCGCACAGATACGCAGTATTTT	CASSSPGLRTDTQYF
TRBV5-1	TRBD1	-	TRBJ2-2	15	TGCGCCAGCAGCTTGGCAGGGGGGAACACCGGGGAGCTGTTTTTT	CASSLAGGNTGELFF
TRBV19	TRBD1	-	TRBJ1-5	19	TGTGCCAGTAGTAACACCGGGACAGGGGGCAAATATAGCAATCAGCCCCAGCATTTT	CASSNTGTGGKYSNQPQHF
TRBV19	TRBD1	few	TRBJ1-5	20	TGTGCCAGTAGTCCGTACGGACAGGGGGCGCCCTACGGGGTAAATCAGCCCCAGCATTTT	CASSPYGQGAPYGVNQPQHF
TRBV11-2	TRBD2	-	TRBJ2-1	16	TGTGCCAGCAGCTCGCGGGGGGGACTAGCGAAGGATGAGCAGTTCTTC	CASSSRGGLAKDEQFF
TRBV12-5	-	-	TRBJ1-2	17	TGTGCTAGTGGTTTGGTGAGGACAGAGACTCTCTCTTATGGCTACACCTTC	CASGLVRTETLSYGYTF
TRBV28	-	-	TRBJ1-2	11	TGTGCCAGCGGACAGAACTATGGCTACACCTTC	CASGQNYGYTF
TRBV28	-	few	TRBJ1-1	14	TGTGCCAGCAGGGAACAGGGAAGGAACACTGAAGCTTTCTTT	CASREQGRNTEAFF
TRBV30	-	-	TRBJ1-5	15	TGTGCCTGGAGTGGGAGACCCGAGTGGGATCAGCCCCAGCATTTT	CAWSGRPEWDQPQHF
TRBV30	TRBD1	-	TRBJ1-2	13	TGTGCCTGGAGTAACAGGGGACGTGATGGCTACACCTTC	CAWSNRGRDGYTF
TRBV2	-	-	TRBJ1-6	15	TGTGCCAGCAGGCAGGGGAGCTCCTATAATTCACCCCTCCACTTT	CASRQGSSYNSPLHF
TRBV6-5	-	-	TRBJ1-4	14	TGTGCCAGCAGAGTGGGTGGGGCTGGTGAAAAACTGTTTTTT	CASRVGGAGEKLFF
TRBV7-9	TRBD2	-	TRBJ2-3	14	TGTGCCAGCAGCCCGGGGGGAGATGAAGATACGCAGTATTTT	CASSPGGDEDTQYF
TRBV18	TRBD1	-	TRBJ2-1	16	TGTGCCAGCTCACCGACCGGGACAGGGGGCGATACCGGGCAGTTCTTC	CASSPTGTGGDTGQFF
TRBV9	TRBD2	-	TRBJ2-1	15	TGTGCCAGCAGCCCTGGACTAGCTCAAAACAATGAGCAGTTCTTC	CASSPGLAQNNEQFF
TRBV10-3	-	-	TRBJ2-3	13	TGTGCCACCCTCCAAGCAGGGTCAGATACGCAGTATTTT	CATLQAGSDTQYF
TRBV4-3	TRBD2	-	TRBJ2-1	16	TGCGCCAGCAGCAGTAGCGGGAGGGCCTCCTACAATGAGCAGTTCTTC	CASSSSGRASYNEQFF
TRBV24-1	TRBD1	-	TRBJ2-3	15	TGTGCCACCAGTGGAAGGACAGGGGGGGCAGATACGCAGTATTTT	CATSGRTGGADTQYF
TRBV7-8	TRBD2	-	TRBJ2-3	15	TGTGCCAGCAGCTTGAGCGGGATCCAACTGGATACGCAGTATTTT	CASSLSGIQLDTQYF
TRBV6-6	TRBD1	-	TRBJ2-3	16	TGTGCCAGCAGTTATAAGGGGGCGACGAACACAGATACGCAGTATTTT	CASSYKGATNTDTQYF
TRBV7-2	-	-	TRBJ2-7	15	TGTGCCAGCAGCTTAGTGGGACTTGGATCCTACGAGCAGTACTTC	CASSLVGLGSYEQYF
TRBV12-5	TRBD1	few	TRBJ2-2	18	TGTGCTAGTGGCTTCTCCATGCAGGGGGTATTGGACACCGGGGAGCTGTTTTTT	CASGFSMQGVLDTGELFF
TRBV5-1	-	-	TRBJ2-7	14	TGCGCCAGCAGCTTGGAAGCAGGGGACTACGAGCAGTACTTC	CASSLEAGDYEQYF
TRBV18	-	-	TRBJ2-4	15	TGTGCCAGCTCACCAAGGGCTAGCAATGACGGCATTCAGTACTTC	CASSPRASNDGIQYF
TRBV19	-	-	TRBJ2-2	15	TGTGCCAGTAGTATCGTAGCGACGAACACCGGGGAGCTGTTTTTT	CASSIVATNTGELFF
TRBV10-3	-	-	TRBJ1-1	16	TGTGCCATCAGTGAGTTGTTTGGGGCGGTGAACACTGAAGCTTTCTTT	CAISELFGAVNTEAFF
TRBV6-6	TRBD1	-	TRBJ1-4	14	TGTGCCAGCAGTTATCCGGGACAGGATGAAAAACTGTTTTTT	CASSYPGQDEKLFF
TRBV19	TRBD2	-	TRBJ2-3	17	TGTGCCAGTAGTATAAAGGGACTAGCGGGAACCACAGATACGCAGTATTTT	CASSIKGLAGTTDTQYF
TRBV18	TRBD2	-	TRBJ2-7	13	TGTGCCAGCGCGCCGGGGGGATCGTACGAGCAGTACTTC	CASAPGGSYEQYF
TRBV11-3	-	-	TRBJ2-7	11	TGTGCCAGCAGCCACAACTACGAGCAGTACTTC	CASSHNYEQYF
TRBV5-4	-	-	TRBJ1-2	13	TGTGCCAGCAGCACGCGGACAGCATATGGCTACACCTTC	CASSTRTAYGYTF
TRBV5-4	TRBD2	-	TRBJ2-3	16	TGTGCCAGCAGCTTGGTTAGCGGGCCTAGCACAGATACGCAGTATTTT	CASSLVSGPSTDTQYF
TRBV5-1	TRBD2	once	TRBJ2-3	16	TGCGCCAGCAGCTTGGAGCCAGCGGGAGGAACAGATACGCAGTATTTT	CASSLEPAGGTDTQYF
TRBV4-1	-	-	TRBJ1-3	15	TGCGCCAGCCACCCGGGGGACCACTCTGGAAACACCATATATTTT	CASHPGDHSGNTIYF
TRBV3-1/TRBV3-2	TRBD2	-	TRBJ2-1	15	TGTGCCAGCACCTCGGGGGGGGCAAGGGACAATGAGCAGTTCTTC	CASTSGGARDNEQFF
TRBV19	TRBD1	-	TRBJ2-7	13	TGTGCCAGTAGCGGACAGGGTCGGTACGAGCAGTACTTC	CASSGQGRYEQYF
TRBV21-1	-	-	TRBJ1-6	12	TGTGCCAGCAGTCTACATAATTCACCCCTCCACTTT	CASSLHNSPLHF
TRBV18	TRBD1	-	TRBJ1-2	13	TGTGCCAGCTCACCCGACAGGGGCGATGGCTACACCTTC	CASSPDRGDGYTF
TRBV6-5	TRBD2	-	TRBJ2-1	16	TGTGCCAGCAGTTACTTGTCCAGCGGGGCGGGGAATGAGCAGTTCTTC	CASSYLSSGAGNEQFF
TRBV7-6	-	-	TRBJ2-1	16	TGTGCCAGCAGCTTAGATTTCGGGAGCTCCTACAATGAGCAGTTCTTC	CASSLDFGSSYNEQFF
TRBV10-2	-	-	TRBJ1-2	12	TGCGCCAGCAGTGAATCCGGGGGGGGCTACACCTTC	CASSESGGGYTF
TRBV6-5	-	-	TRBJ2-7	14	TGTGCCAGCAGCAACACGGCAGGGGACTACGAGCAGTACTTC	CASSNTAGDYEQYF
TRBV5-6	TRBD1	-	TRBJ2-3	17	TGTGCCAGCAGCTTAGGGGGCGGATTTATGAGCACAGATACGCAGTATTTT	CASSLGGGFMSTDTQYF
TRBV15	TRBD1	-	TRBJ1-5	16	TGTGCCACCAGCAGAGCAATAGACAGGGGGCGTCAGCCCCAGCATTTT	CATSRAIDRGRQPQHF
TRBV18	-	-	TRBJ2-1	19	TGTGCCAGCTCACCCCTAGGCGCGGTTCTTGCGGGAACGAACAATGAGCAGTTCTTC	CASSPLGAVLAGTNNEQFF
TRBV5-1	-	-	TRBJ2-5	14	TGCGCCAGCAGCTTAACGACAGCCCAAGAGACCCAGTACTTC	CASSLTTAQETQYF
TRBV5-1	TRBD2	-	TRBJ2-7	16	TGCGCCAGCAGCTTGGCCCAGACTAGCGGATCCTACGAGCAGTACTTC	CASSLAQTSGSYEQYF
TRBV4-1	TRBD1	many	TRBJ1-2	14	TGCGCCAGCAGCCATCCAGGGGGATCTAGCGGCTACACCTTC	CASSHPGGSSGYTF
TRBV18	TRBD1	-	TRBJ1-6	16	TGTGCCAGCTCAAGTATCGGACAGGGGGTTGATTCACCCCTCCACTTT	CASSSIGQGVDSPLHF
TRBV30	-	-	TRBJ1-6	14	TGTGCCTGGAGTGCTAGCGGGTTGGGGTCACCCCTCCACTTT	CAWSASGLGSPLHF
TRBV7-8	TRBD1	-	TRBJ2-2	16	TGTGCCAGCAGCTTAGATCGGAACAGGGGAACCGGGGAGCTGTTTTTT	CASSLDRNRGTGELFF
TRBV30	-	-	TRBJ1-2	13	TGTGCCTGGGGACGAGGGATCGGCTATGGCTACACCTTC	CAWGRGIGYGYTF
TRBV15	TRBD1	-	TRBJ1-3	16	TGTGCCACCAGCAGAGGGTCAGGGGGCCCGGGGAACACCATATATTTT	CATSRGSGGPGNTIYF
TRBV7-8	-	-	TRBJ1-4	15	TGTGCCAGCAGCTTTTTAGGGGAGGGCGATGAAAAACTGTTTTTT	CASSFLGEGDEKLFF
TRBV3-1/TRBV3-2	TRBD1	-	TRBJ1-3	17	TGTGCCAGCAGCCAGGGACAGGGAAAAGCGTCTGGAAACACCATATATTTT	CASSQGQGKASGNTIYF
TRBV5-4	TRBD2	-	TRBJ2-7	14	TGTGCCAGCAGCTTCGGGACTAGCAAGTACGAGCAGTACTTC	CASSFGTSKYEQYF
TRBV4-2	TRBD2	once	TRBJ2-1	20	TGTGCCAGCAGCCAAGGTGATTCGGGACTAGCGGGAGGGCACTACAATGAGCAGTTCTTC	CASSQGDSGLAGGHYNEQFF
TRBV5-1	-	-	TRBJ1-3	14	TGCGCCAGCAGCCCCGACAGCTCCGGAAACACCATATATTTT	CASSPDSSGNTIYF
TRBV9	TRBD2	-	TRBJ2-3	15	TGTGCCAGCAGCGTTCTAGCGGGAGCGTCGGATACGCAGTATTTT	CASSVLAGASDTQYF